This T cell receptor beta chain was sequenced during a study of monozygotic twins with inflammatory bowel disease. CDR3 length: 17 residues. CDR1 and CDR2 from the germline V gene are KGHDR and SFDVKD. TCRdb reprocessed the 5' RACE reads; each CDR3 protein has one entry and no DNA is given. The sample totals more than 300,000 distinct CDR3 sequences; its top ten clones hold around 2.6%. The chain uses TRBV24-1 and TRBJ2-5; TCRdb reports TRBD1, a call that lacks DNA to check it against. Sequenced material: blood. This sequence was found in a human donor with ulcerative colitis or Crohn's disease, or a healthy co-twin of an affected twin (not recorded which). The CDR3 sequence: CATSDFRGQGVGETQYF.